The clone carrying this TCR beta chain was counted many times. Its antigen remains unknown. Germline CDR1 reads GTSNPN; CDR2 reads SVGIG (reference sequence). The CDR3 extends over 12 amino acids. J was trimmed by 8 bases and V by 5 bases; bases with no gene match: 6. The data were taken from a study of CD8 T cells in ankylosing spondylitis. The study, taken as a whole, reports: Disease-linked clones had a CD8+ phenotype and relatively low frequency in peripheral blood. There was a TCR beta motif, made of 7 or 8 highly homologous variants, that appeared characteristic of ankylosing spondylitis blood. Prior work had noted some motif variants in reactive arthritis blood and synovial fluid.

Libraries of TCR beta came from quantitative 5'-RACE with molecular barcodes. Each CDR3 protein is one row after TCRdb ran MiXCR on the 5' RACE reads. Seen here are approximately 240,000 distinct CDR3 sequences, 10% to 13% observed once, and the top ten hold 2% to 3%. The origin of this receptor is a male donor with ankylosing spondylitis or in good health (not recorded which). The chain employs TRBV30 and TRBJ1-2, with 9 bases identical to TRBD1. Sequencing was done on a sample of blood, either unsorted or a sorted T cell fraction (not recorded which). This CDR3 reads CAWEGQGGGYTF. The CDR3 DNA sequence: TGTGCCTGGGAGGGACAGGGAGGAGGCTACACCTTC.